The source of this TCR beta chain is a study of spatial heterogeneity in lung cancer (dated by TCRdb to about 2019). Concerning the study at large: Beta-chain transcripts were consistently detected in greater numbers than alpha-chain transcripts, which likely reflects a higher abundance of beta-chain transcripts. In the raw uncorrected reads, each unique combination of TCR and UMI appeared on average more than ten times. At surgery, both alpha and beta chains were TCR-sequenced in about 200 tumor regions, fewer than 85 matched nontumor lung samples and some 60 PBMC samples. In tumor regions, TCR transcript counts showed a strong correlation with a T cell transcriptional module score from matched bulk RNA-seq. In non-small cell lung cancer, the study made a quantitative comparison of TCR alpha and beta repertoires among multiple tumor regions, matched nontumor lung and blood. TCR repertoire features were related to nonsynonymous mutation counts determined by whole-exome sequencing of tumor tissue.

Results and caveats for the whole study, not just this receptor: Estimated TCR-seq coverage of tumor T cells was only roughly 7% for alpha chains and about 12% for beta chains. Counts of ubiquitous and regional expanded TCRs were found to correlate with counts of ubiquitous and regional nonsynonymous mutations, respectively. Confirming at a functional level the hypothesis that regional TCRs recognize regional mutations was considered to require additional single-cell paired TCR alpha and beta sequencing. A correlation was observed between the number of expanded intratumoral alpha and beta TCRs and the tumor nonsynonymous mutation count.

The library came from 5' RACE. TCRdb lists the instrument as NextSeq 500. The TCR library protocol attached a unique molecular identifier to each TCR cDNA molecule to allow correction of PCR and sequencing errors. The paper's data handling went like this. Decombinator tools were used for TCR identification, UMI-based error correction and CDR3 extraction. Expanded TCRs were defined as those above a frequency of 2 per 1,000, corresponding to the top 1% of the tumor frequency distribution. Expanded tumor TCRs were classed as regional if statistically deemed absent (corrected P<0.05) from at least one tumor region, otherwise ubiquitous. Renyi diversity was computed with the R vegan package after each repertoire had been subsampled 100 times to 5,000 TCRs. CDR3 similarity networks were constructed using string-kernel similarity of amino acid triplets, with links drawn between CDR3s whose pairwise similarity was above 0.82. TCRdb passed the public sequencing reads through fastp at Q25 and MiXCR, retaining productive beta sequences. Identical CDR3 protein sequences are pooled into one entry, listed with their most common genes and DNA. TCRdb, rather than the study authors, made the V and J calls. This sample holds around 4,900 distinct CDR3 sequences; around 12% were observed only once. Around 24% of the sample goes to the ten largest clones.

A few counts support this clonotype. Its antigen is not yet known. There are no base qualities to consult, and no much larger clone falls within one base. The intended sense of this specimen's time point label: sample taken at primary tumor resection. Samples were obtained from 72 patients with early-stage, untreated non-small cell lung cancer from the lung TRACERx cohort. Whole RNA extracted from tumor and nontumor lung tissue, or from cryopreserved PBMC samples, was used for TCR sequencing without cell sorting. Only patients for whom sufficient RNA was available from at least two tumor regions were selected for TCR sequencing. Before selection, tumor and adjacent nontumor lung specimens were reviewed by a lung pathologist. The CDR3 runs 14 residues from the cysteine to the phenylalanine. Solely the CDR3 DNA is kept, with 42 bases framed from the first base. The germline V gene provides CDR1 KGHSH and CDR2 LQKENI. V sheds 0 bases and J sheds 5 bases, leaving 11 bases between their ends.

This sequence originates from a male donor with early-stage non-small cell lung cancer. Specimen: lung tumor tissue, collected at surgery. Rearrangement joined TRBV18 to TRBJ2-7; the D call could be TRBD1 or TRBD2, with each sharing 5 bases. The CDR3 corresponds to CASSPPGRSDEQYF. The DNA sequence reads TGTGCCAGCTCACCACCGGGACGGAGCGACGAGCAGTACTTC.